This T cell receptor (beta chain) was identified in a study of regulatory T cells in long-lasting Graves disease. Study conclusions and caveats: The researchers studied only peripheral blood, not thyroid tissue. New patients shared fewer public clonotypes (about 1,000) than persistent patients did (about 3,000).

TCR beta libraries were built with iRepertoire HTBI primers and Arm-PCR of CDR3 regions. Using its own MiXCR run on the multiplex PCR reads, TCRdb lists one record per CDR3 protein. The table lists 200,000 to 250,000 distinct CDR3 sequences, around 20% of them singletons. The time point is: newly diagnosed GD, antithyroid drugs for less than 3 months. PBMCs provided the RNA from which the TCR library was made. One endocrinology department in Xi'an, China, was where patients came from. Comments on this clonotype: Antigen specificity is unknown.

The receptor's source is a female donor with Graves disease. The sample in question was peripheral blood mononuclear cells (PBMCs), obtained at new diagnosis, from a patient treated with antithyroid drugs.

CDR3 bases: TGTGCCAGCAGCTTGGCCAATCCGACAGTAGACAATGAGCAGTTCTTC. It encodes CASSLANPTVDNEQFF. The chain has TRBV5-8 and TRBJ2-1, with a weak D call TRBD1 (5 bases). CDR1 is SGHTS and CDR2 is YDEGEE in the germline V gene. V was cut by 0 bases and J by 5 bases, with 15 bases left in between. The CDR3 length is 16 residues.